This T cell receptor beta chain appears in the sequencing data of a study of long-term antiretroviral therapy in people with HIV. Regarding the study as a whole: Whichever time point was examined, clones expanded before ART dominated the repertoire.

The assay, immunoSEQ v3.0, was run at survey level. What sequencing targeted per sample was about 35,000-55,000 T-cell genomes. Assay: immunoSEQ multiplex PCR; the TCRdb copy retains only in-frame clones and omits some. This sample has 30,000 to 40,000 clones, with just under 95% found just once. After removal of 6 bases from V and 9 bases from J, the junction contained 12 bases not matched to a gene. The CDR3 runs to 16 residues. From germline, CDR1 is LNHDA and CDR2 SQIVND (reference sequence). Worth noting for this clone: Its antigen is not identified.

The clonotype comes from a woman aged 45-65 years with HIV. Sequencing used unsorted PBMCs, obtained 4.1 years after starting antiretroviral therapy. The chain has TRBV19 and TRBJ2-1; TRBD1 matches 12 bases. The CDR3 spells CASRNLRDRGHGEQFF. In nucleotides, the CDR3 is TGTGCCAGTAGGAATCTCCGGGACAGGGGGCATGGTGAGCAGTTCTTC.